Listed below are T cell receptor beta chains from one sample, sequenced in a study of blood T cell repertoires in COVID-19. The data were produced by immunoSEQ multiplex PCR, yet TCRdb's version contains in-frame clones alone and is incomplete. The data hold some 200,000 clones, with around 82% observed a single time. Material for sequencing was PBMCs or T cells enriched from blood (not recorded which). The source is a man aged 40-55 years who had recovered from COVID-19. CDR3s leave out the opening cysteine and the closing phenylalanine or tryptophan.

V gene: TRBV3-1/TRBV3-2; CDR3 protein: ASSPGLAGVGQF
V gene: TRBV5-1; CDR3 protein: ASAGGINYGYT
V gene: TRBV9; CDR3 protein: ASSVSGGNTIY
V gene: TRBV30; CDR3 protein: AWSSGTVNSPLH
V gene: TRBV7-2; CDR3 protein: ASSLAGGVDTQY
V gene: TRBV19; CDR3 protein: ASSIRREDPYNEQF
V gene: TRBV14; CDR3 protein: ASSPTGGNQPQH
V gene: TRBV7-2; CDR3 protein: ASSQGPWTSGKNEQF
V gene: TRBV2; CDR3 protein: ASSEWTGRDQPQH
V gene: TRBV25-1; CDR3 protein: ASTVRLAGGDTQY
V gene: TRBV5-1; CDR3 protein: ASSPGLGNTEAF
V gene: TRBV7-9; CDR3 protein: ASSRLAGPYNEQF
V gene: TRBV25-1; CDR3 protein: ASSEGGQGYDGYT
V gene: TRBV7-2; CDR3 protein: ASSFNGQGPYGYT
V gene: TRBV6-5; CDR3 protein: ASSFQGTNYEQY
V gene: TRBV14; CDR3 protein: ASSQRMGTENTEAF
V gene: TRBV5-1; CDR3 protein: ASSLIVTGEETQY
V gene: TRBV19; CDR3 protein: ASKRQGDQPQH
V gene: TRBV9; CDR3 protein: ASSADRGNSPLH
V gene: TRBV5-1; CDR3 protein: ASSLLPSGSPRDTQY
V gene: TRBV10-1; CDR3 protein: ASSGPGSDEQF
V gene: TRBV14; CDR3 protein: ASSYDRTGELF
V gene: TRBV5-1; CDR3 protein: ASSFSGSSYNEQF
V gene: TRBV9; CDR3 protein: ASSAAPSASSYEQY
V gene: TRBV6-4; CDR3 protein: ASSEWWLAKNIQY
V gene: TRBV6-5; CDR3 protein: ASSSGLAGGEQY
V gene: TRBV6-1; CDR3 protein: ASSETGFYGYT
V gene: TRBV7-9; CDR3 protein: ASSRQGTQETQY
V gene: TRBV28; CDR3 protein: ASSSFADVDEQY
V gene: TRBV19; CDR3 protein: ASTRDSSGANVLT
V gene: TRBV9; CDR3 protein: ASSVGQGAGWTQY
V gene: TRBV5-1; CDR3 protein: ASSRRQRSGTVNYGYT
V gene: TRBV27; CDR3 protein: ASSLPAASNEQF
V gene: TRBV5-1; CDR3 protein: ASGLDSPNYGYT
V gene: TRBV5-4; CDR3 protein: ASSPGGTGGEKLF
V gene: TRBV16; CDR3 protein: ASSPGRMDTPYGNQPQH
V gene: TRBV15; CDR3 protein: ATSRDRGEPETQY
V gene: TRBV7-9; CDR3 protein: ASRPIRGSNQPQH
V gene: TRBV12-5; CDR3 protein: ASGFNRNTGELF
V gene: TRBV5-4; CDR3 protein: ASSSQGSGNTIY
V gene: TRBV6-5; CDR3 protein: ASSYSVQADTQY
V gene: TRBV7-2; CDR3 protein: ASSRGQSNEKLF
V gene: TRBV7-8; CDR3 protein: ASSLVVSGFQPQH
V gene: TRBV28; CDR3 protein: ASSLSGQGTYEQY
V gene: TRBV4-3; CDR3 protein: ASSQGRASSGQGPEAF
V gene: TRBV6-5; CDR3 protein: ASSYSVAGDTGELF
V gene: TRBV30; CDR3 protein: ASASGRAVDEQF
V gene: TRBV7-2; CDR3 protein: ASSSVQTQY
V gene: TRBV13; CDR3 protein: ASRGMGGSLDSYNEQF
V gene: TRBV10-3; CDR3 protein: AIRSNRGTRIGYT
V gene: TRBV5-1; CDR3 protein: ASSLLAGADTQY
V gene: TRBV9; CDR3 protein: ASKKNSSTEAF
V gene: TRBV7-9; CDR3 protein: ASSLSENTIY
V gene: TRBV18; CDR3 protein: ASSPRGQGNQPQH
V gene: TRBV7-9; CDR3 protein: ASSSQSSYGYT
V gene: TRBV18; CDR3 protein: ASSPITATSYEQY
V gene: TRBV7-2; CDR3 protein: ASSLTVLEDNSPLH
V gene: TRBV30; CDR3 protein: ACNSQGVGTGELF
V gene: TRBV28; CDR3 protein: ASSSLGPGQGGSPLH
V gene: TRBV24-1; CDR3 protein: ATSDPGQGNEQF